The 26 T cell receptor beta chains given below trace back to one sample, sequenced in a study of blood T cell repertoires in COVID-19. Here immunoSEQ multiplex PCR was the method, and the copy in TCRdb shows in-frame clones only, minus some. The sample carries more than 25,000 clones, 75% to 90% recorded once. Sequencing was performed on peripheral blood. The receptor source for this set is a man aged 60-69 years with active COVID-19.

V and J are TRBV27 and TRBJ2-2; 9 bases fit TRBD1. This CDR3 contains 15 residues. CDR1 and CDR2 from the germline V gene are MNHEY and SMNVEV (reference sequence). Germline trimming cut 4 bases from V and 3 bases from J; bases unmatched to any gene: 3. The CDR3: CASSSGTGHTGELFF. The CDR3 coding sequence is TGTGCCAGCAGTTCCGGGACAGGGCACACCGGGGAGCTGTTTTTT.

V and J are TRBV14 and TRBJ2-3; 7 positions agree with TRBD2. The CDR3 loop spans 17 amino acids. The ends lost 0 bases at V and 1 base at J; junction bases unmatched: 7. From germline, CDR1 is SGHDN and CDR2 FVKESK. CDR3 amino acids: CASSQDRGSGGTDTQYF. CDR3 nucleotide sequence: TGTGCCAGCAGCCAAGATCGGGGCAGCGGGGGCACAGATACGCAGTATTTT.

V gene TRBV6-5 combines with J gene TRBJ1-5; D perhaps matches TRBD1 (5 bases). The CDR3 extends over 13 amino acids. Trimming left V 8 bases short and J 6 bases short, with 14 bases between. Per germline, CDR1 MNHEY and CDR2 SVGAGI. The CDR3 nucleotides read TGTGCCAGCTCCGAGACAGTCCTTCAGCCCCAGCATTTT. Translating it yields CASSETVLQPQHF.

The rearrangement links TRBV14 to TRBJ1-6, with 9 bases aligning to TRBD1. V lost 2 bases to trimming and J lost 7 bases; unmatched junction nucleotides: 3. The CDR3 runs 15 residues. CDR1 SGHDN and CDR2 FVKESK come from the germline V gene. The CDR3 sequence is CASSQFGTGNSPLHF. The CDR3 DNA sequence: TGTGCCAGCAGCCAATTTGGGACAGGGAATTCACCCCTCCACTTT. Together with reference TRBV14 and TRBJ1-6, the CDR3 gives the full variable domain: EAGVTQFPSHSVIEKGQTVTLRCDPISGHDNLYWYRRVMGKEIKFLLHFVKESKQDESGMPNNRFLAERTGGTYSTLKVQPAELEDSGVYFCASSQFGTGNSPLHFGNGTRLTVT.

This clone was found a few times. V usage is TRBV5-4 and J usage is TRBJ2-7; D remains ambiguous. Germline CDR1 reads SGHNT; CDR2 reads YYREEE (reference sequence). The CDR3 contains 12 residues. With 7 bases removed from V and 5 bases from J, the gap between germline ends came to 13 bases. The CDR3 DNA reads TGTGCCAGCCGCGGCACCACGAACGAGCAGTACTTC. Its protein product is CASRGTTNEQYF. Full variable domain (outside the CDR3, taken from reference TRBV5-4 and TRBJ2-7): ETGVTQSPTHLIKTRGQQVTLRCSSQSGHNTVSWYQQALGQGPQFIFQYYREEENGRGNFPPRFSGLQFPNYSSELNVNALELDDSALYLCASRGTTNEQYFGPGTRLTVT.

The chain uses TRBV3-1 (or the pseudogene TRBV3-2) and TRBJ2-1; a possible D gene is TRBD1 (5 bases). The CDR3 runs to 19 residues. Germline V gene data show CDR1 as LGHDT and CDR2 as YNNKEL (reference sequence). V lost 0 bases and J lost 5, with 23 bases in between. CDR3 DNA: TGTGCCAGCAGCCAAGACAGGGCTACCCTATTCAGGTTTAACAATGAGCAGTTCTTC. Its translation: CASSQDRATLFRFNNEQFF.

V is TRBV29-1 and J is TRBJ2-1; 15 positions agree with TRBD2. The CDR3 has 16 residues. The V segment lost 4 bases and the J segment 4 bases; nucleotides outside the gene matches: 5. The germline gives CDR1 SQVTM, CDR2 ANQGSEA. CDR3 coding DNA: TGCAGCGTTGTGAAGGGACTAGCGGGGGGTTACAATGAGCAGTTCTTC. The encoded protein is CSVVKGLAGGYNEQFF.

This chain joins TRBV14 and TRBJ2-7, with D tentatively TRBD1 (6 bases). Trimming took off 6 bases at V and 7 bases at J, with 13 bases between the two ends. The CDR3 is made up of 12 amino acids. The germline gives CDR1 SGHDN, CDR2 FVKESK. The CDR3 here is CASSRGGREQYF. The CDR3 bases are TGTGCCAGCAGTCGAGGGGGTAGGGAGCAGTACTTC.

This CDR3 is CASSLVQGFYGYTF. The CDR3 nucleotides are TGTGCCAGCAGCTTGGTTCAGGGTTTCTATGGCTACACCTTC. The rearrangement uses TRBV5-8 and TRBJ1-2; tentatively, D is TRBD1 (5 bases). V lost 0 bases to trimming and J lost 4 bases, with 10 bases between them. The CDR3 sequence is 14 residues long. CDR1 is SGHTS and CDR2 is YDEGEE in the germline V gene.

The V and J genes are TRBV4-1 and TRBJ2-5; 8 bases fit TRBD1. The CDR3 spans 15 residues. V dropped 4 bases and J dropped 5; count of bases not matched to a gene: 9. CDR1 is MGHRA and CDR2 is YSYEKL in the germline V gene. The DNA of the CDR3 is TGCGCCAGCAGCCGCCGACAGGGGACTGGGGAGACCCAGTACTTC. It yields the protein CASSRRQGTGETQYF.

V and J are TRBV18 and TRBJ2-7; 10 bases map to TRBD1. This CDR3 is built from 13 residues. The V gene's germline CDR1 is KGHSH and CDR2 LQKENI. The ends lost 5 bases at V and 4 bases at J; junction bases unmatched: 2. The CDR3 spells CASSMGQGYEQYF. The CDR3 nucleotides are TGTGCCAGCTCAATGGGACAGGGGTACGAGCAGTACTTC.

This rearrangement joins TRBV27 to TRBJ2-1; 7 nucleotides agree with TRBD1. In germline, CDR1 is MNHEY, CDR2 SMNVEV (reference sequence). Trimming at V came to 0 bases and at J to 4 bases, leaving 6 bases not matched to a gene. The CDR3 sequence is 16 residues long. The CDR3 DNA follows: TGTGCCAGCAGTTTATCCGGGACAGAACCTTACAATGAGCAGTTCTTC. Its translation is CASSLSGTEPYNEQFF.

The chain combines TRBV6-5 with TRBJ2-3; 10 nucleotides agree with TRBD2. V shed 8 bases and J 6 bases; nucleotides not matched to a gene: 8. This CDR3 is 14 amino acids long. Germline CDR1 reads MNHEY; CDR2 reads SVGAGI. The DNA of the CDR3 is TGTGCCAGCGGGAGCGGGGGGGCCGGTGATACGCAGTATTTT. Protein product: CASGSGGAGDTQYF.

This chain links TRBV6-5 with TRBJ2-2, with 10 bases that match TRBD1. Trimming at V came to 7 bases and at J to 3 bases, leaving 5 bases not matched to a gene. The V gene's germline CDR1 is MNHEY and CDR2 SVGAGI. The CDR3 has 15 residues. The CDR3 spells CASTFGTGDTGELFF. CDR3 coding DNA: TGTGCCAGCACCTTCGGGACAGGGGACACCGGGGAGCTGTTTTTT.

The chain has TRBV30 and TRBJ2-2, with a possible D match to TRBD1 (6 bases). This CDR3 is built from 14 residues. V lost 2 bases and J lost 2, with 9 bases in between. The V gene's germline CDR1 is GTSNPN and CDR2 SVGIG (reference sequence). CDR3 nucleotide sequence: TGTGCCTGGAGTACAGGGCGAAACACCGGGGAGCTGTTTTTT. Protein: CAWSTGRNTGELFF.

The J gene is TRBJ2-2, the V gene TRBV15, with TRBD2 matching 9 bases. Germline CDR1 reads LNHNV; CDR2 reads YYDKDF (reference sequence). The trim removed 6 bases at V and 3 bases at J, leaving 5 bases unmatched. The CDR3 extends over 15 amino acids. DNA for the CDR3: TGTGCCACCAGGATAGCGGGGGCCGACACCGGGGAGCTGTTTTTT. This codes for CATRIAGADTGELFF.

V gene TRBV5-5 combines with J gene TRBJ2-1; 10 nucleotides agree with TRBD2. V was pared by 2 bases and J by 8 bases, with 7 bases of the junction left unmatched. This CDR3 region has 15 residues. Looked up from germline, CDR1 is SGHKS and CDR2 is YYEKEE (reference sequence). Here the CDR3 DNA reads TGTGCCAGCAGCTTCCGAGCGGGGGGGCCTTATGAGCAGTTCTTC. Translated: CASSFRAGGPYEQFF.

The sample holds a few counts of this clone. The rearrangement joins TRBV2 to TRBJ1-5; D is perhaps TRBD1 (5 bases). The CDR3 length is 14 residues. V gave up 7 bases and J gave up 4 bases, with 14 bases separating them. CDR1 and CDR2 from the germline V gene are SNHLY and FYNNEI. The CDR3 DNA is TGTGCCAGCACCGAGTCAGGGAGGAATCAGCCCCAGCATTTT. As protein: CASTESGRNQPQHF.

V usage is TRBV19 and J usage is TRBJ2-5; perhaps TRBD2 as D (5 bases). V lost 5 bases, J lost 5 bases, and 15 bases lay in between. The CDR3 totals 14 residues. Germline lookup yields CDR1 LNHDA and CDR2 SQIVND (reference sequence). DNA for the CDR3: TGTGCCAGTAGTCCCGCCGGACTCGGGGAGACCCAGTACTTC. Translating gives CASSPAGLGETQYF.

The chain employs TRBV2 and TRBJ2-5; 9 nucleotides align to TRBD1. Looked up from germline, CDR1 is SNHLY and CDR2 is FYNNEI. The CDR3 length is 14 residues. The junction had 7 bases not matched to a gene; V was cut back by 6 bases and J by 5 bases. Written as DNA, the CDR3 is TGTGCCAGCAGCCGCGACAGGGGGTTGGAGACCCAGTACTTC. This codes for CASSRDRGLETQYF.

The gene calls are TRBV5-6 and TRBJ1-2; 9 nucleotides match TRBD1. Trimming at V came to 0 bases and at J to 8 bases, leaving 5 bases not matched to a gene. Germline V gene sequence: CDR1 SGHDT, CDR2 YYEEEE. The CDR3 totals 14 residues. The CDR3 reads CASSLAQGALGYTF. CDR3 DNA: TGTGCCAGCAGCTTGGCACAGGGGGCTTTGGGCTACACCTTC.

The gene calls are TRBV11-2 and TRBJ1-2; TRBD1 aligns across 9 bases. V shed 5 bases and J 4 bases; nucleotides not matched to a gene: 2. The CDR3 spans 13 residues. CDR1 and CDR2 from the germline V gene are SGHAT and FQNNGV. Written as DNA, the CDR3 is TGTGCCAGCAGCCCGGGACAGGGCTATGGCTACACCTTC. Protein: CASSPGQGYGYTF.

The CDR3 sequence is CASSLAGGSSYNEQFF. CDR3 bases: TGTGCCAGCAGCTTAGCGGGGGGGAGCTCCTACAATGAGCAGTTCTTC. This chain links TRBV11-1 with TRBJ2-1; 7 nucleotides align to TRBD2. V shed 0 bases and J 0 bases; nucleotides not matched to a gene: 2. CDR1 and CDR2 (germline): SGHAT, FQDESV (reference sequence). This CDR3 has 16 amino acids.

V gene TRBV5-1 combines with J gene TRBJ2-5; 10 nucleotides agree with TRBD1. Germline V gene data show CDR1 as SGHRS and CDR2 as YFSETQ. CDR3 length equals 18 residues. The ends lost 6 bases at V and 0 bases at J; junction bases unmatched: 14. The CDR3 coding sequence is TGCGCCAGCAAACACCGGGACAGGGGCACTCTGTACCAAGAGACCCAGTACTTC. Translation gives CASKHRDRGTLYQETQYF.

This chain connects TRBV5-1 to TRBJ2-5; D is possibly TRBD1 (5 bases). The CDR3 has 14 residues. CDR1 and CDR2 (germline): SGHRS, YFSETQ. Trimming left V 0 bases short and J 5 bases short, with 11 bases between. The chain's CDR3 is CASSLGGQPETQYF. CDR3 coding DNA: TGCGCCAGCAGCTTGGGGGGCCAACCGGAGACCCAGTACTTC.

This clone was seen a few times. The V call is TRBV19, the J call TRBJ2-2; no firm D call. Per germline, CDR1 LNHDA and CDR2 SQIVND (reference sequence). V gave up 4 bases and J gave up 7 bases, with 10 bases separating them. This CDR3 is 13 amino acids long. CDR3 in DNA: TGTGCCAGTAGTAATACCTTCGGCGGGGAGCTGTTTTTT. This codes for CASSNTFGGELFF. Variable domain in full (rest from reference TRBV19 and TRBJ2-2): DGGITQSPKYLFRKEGQNVTLSCEQNLNHDAMYWYRQDPGQGLRLIYYSQIVNDFQKGDIAEGYSVSREKKESFPLTVTSAQKNPTAFYLCASSNTFGGELFFGEGSRLTVL.